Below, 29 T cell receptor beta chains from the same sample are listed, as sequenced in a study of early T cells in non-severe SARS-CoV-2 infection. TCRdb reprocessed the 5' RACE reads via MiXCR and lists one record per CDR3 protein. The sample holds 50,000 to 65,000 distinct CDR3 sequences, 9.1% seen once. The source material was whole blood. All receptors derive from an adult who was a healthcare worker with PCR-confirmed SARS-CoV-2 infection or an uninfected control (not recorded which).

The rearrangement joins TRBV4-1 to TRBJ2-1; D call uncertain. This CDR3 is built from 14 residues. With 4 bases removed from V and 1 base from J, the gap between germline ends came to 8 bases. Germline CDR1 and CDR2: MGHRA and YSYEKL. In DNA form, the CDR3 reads TGCGCCAGCAGCCCCATAGGGTCCTACAATGAGCAGTTCTTC. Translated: CASSPIGSYNEQFF.

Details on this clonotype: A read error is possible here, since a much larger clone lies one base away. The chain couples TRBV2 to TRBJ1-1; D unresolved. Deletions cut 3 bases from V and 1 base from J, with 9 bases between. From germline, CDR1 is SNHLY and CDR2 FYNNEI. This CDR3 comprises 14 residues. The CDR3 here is CASSETSTNTEAFF. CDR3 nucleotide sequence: TGTGCCAGCAGTGAGACATCAACGAACACTGAAGCTTTCTTT.

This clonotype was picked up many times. CDR3 nucleotides: TGTGCCAGCAGCCGCCCAACGGGAGCGGGAGGGGACATTCAGTACTTC. It specifies CASSRPTGAGGDIQYF. V gene TRBV11-2 combines with J gene TRBJ2-4, with TRBD2 matching over 10 bases. The V segment lost 5 bases and the J segment 8 bases; nucleotides outside the gene matches: 12. The length of the CDR3 is 16 residues. Germline V CDR1 and CDR2: SGHAT, FQNNGV.

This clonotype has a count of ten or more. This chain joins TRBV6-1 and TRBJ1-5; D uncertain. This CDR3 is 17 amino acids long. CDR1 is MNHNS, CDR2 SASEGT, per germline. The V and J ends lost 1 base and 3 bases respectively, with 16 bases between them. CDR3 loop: CASSEDVWALSNQPQHF. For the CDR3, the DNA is TGTGCCAGCAGTGAAGACGTGTGGGCCCTATCCAATCAGCCCCAGCATTTT.

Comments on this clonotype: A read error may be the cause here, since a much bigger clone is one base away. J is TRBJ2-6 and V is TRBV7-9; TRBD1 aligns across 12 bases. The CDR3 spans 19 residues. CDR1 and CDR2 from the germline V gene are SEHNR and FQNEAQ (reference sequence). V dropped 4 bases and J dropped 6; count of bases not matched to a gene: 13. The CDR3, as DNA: TGTGCCAGCAGCTCCGGGACAGGGGGCTTTCTAGATGAGGCCAACGTCCTGACTTTC. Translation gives CASSSGTGGFLDEANVLTF. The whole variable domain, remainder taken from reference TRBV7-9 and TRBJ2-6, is DTGVSQNPRHKITKRGQNVTFRCDPISEHNRLYWYRQTLGQGPEFLTYFQNEAQLEKSRLLSDRFSAERPKGSFSTLEIQRTEQGDSAMYLCASSSGTGGFLDEANVLTFGAGSRLTVL.

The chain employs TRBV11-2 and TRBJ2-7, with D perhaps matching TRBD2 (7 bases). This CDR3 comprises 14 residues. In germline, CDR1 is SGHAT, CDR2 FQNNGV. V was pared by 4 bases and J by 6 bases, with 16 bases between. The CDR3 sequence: CASSSHREGLEQYF. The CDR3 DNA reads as TGTGCCAGCAGCTCGCACAGGGAGGGTCTCGAGCAGTACTTC.

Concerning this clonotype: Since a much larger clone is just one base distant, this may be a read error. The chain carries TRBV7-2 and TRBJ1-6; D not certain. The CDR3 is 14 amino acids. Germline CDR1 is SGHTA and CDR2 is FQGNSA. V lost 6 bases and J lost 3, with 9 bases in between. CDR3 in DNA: TGTGCCAGCAGTCTGGTCGGCTATAATTCACCCCTCCACTTT. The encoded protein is CASSLVGYNSPLHF.

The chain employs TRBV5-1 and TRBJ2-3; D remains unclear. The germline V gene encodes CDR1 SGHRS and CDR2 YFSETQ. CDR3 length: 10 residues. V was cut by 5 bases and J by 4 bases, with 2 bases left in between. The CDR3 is CASRADTQYF. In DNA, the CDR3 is TGCGCCAGCAGGGCAGATACGCAGTATTTT.

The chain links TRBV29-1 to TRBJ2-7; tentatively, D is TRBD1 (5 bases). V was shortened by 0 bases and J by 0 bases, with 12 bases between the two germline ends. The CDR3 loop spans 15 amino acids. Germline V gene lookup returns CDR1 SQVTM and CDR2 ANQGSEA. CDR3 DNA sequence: TGCAGCGTTGAAGATTGGTCAGGGTTCTCCTACGAGCAGTACTTC. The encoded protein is CSVEDWSGFSYEQYF.

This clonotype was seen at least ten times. CDR3 bases: TGTGCCAGCAGCTTCCGACAGGGGACTGAAGCTTTCTTT. Its protein product is CASSFRQGTEAFF. The rearrangement joins TRBV7-3 to TRBJ1-1; TRBD1 matches 8 bases. The germline V gene has CDR1 SGHTA and CDR2 FQGTGA. V was pared by 3 bases and J by 5 bases, with 2 bases of the junction left unmatched. The CDR3 length is 13 residues.

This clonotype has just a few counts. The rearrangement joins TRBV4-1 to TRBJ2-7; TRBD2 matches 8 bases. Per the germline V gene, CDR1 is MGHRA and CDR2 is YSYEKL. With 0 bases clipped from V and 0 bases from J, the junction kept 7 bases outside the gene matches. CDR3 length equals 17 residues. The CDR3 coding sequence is TGCGCCAGCAGCCAAGATGTCCTTAGCGGGATCTCCTACGAGCAGTACTTC. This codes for CASSQDVLSGISYEQYF.

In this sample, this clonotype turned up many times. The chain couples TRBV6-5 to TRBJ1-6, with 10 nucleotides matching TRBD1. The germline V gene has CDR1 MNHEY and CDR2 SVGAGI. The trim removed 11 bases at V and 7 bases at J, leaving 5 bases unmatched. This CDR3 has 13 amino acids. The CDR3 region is CASRQGANSPLHF. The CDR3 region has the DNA TGTGCCTCTCGACAGGGGGCGAATTCACCCCTCCACTTT.

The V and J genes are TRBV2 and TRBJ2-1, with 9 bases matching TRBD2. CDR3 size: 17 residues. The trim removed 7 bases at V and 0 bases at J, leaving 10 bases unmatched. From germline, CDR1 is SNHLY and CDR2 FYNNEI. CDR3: CASTLTSGSSSYNEQFF. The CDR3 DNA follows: TGTGCCAGCACGTTGACTAGCGGTTCGAGCTCCTACAATGAGCAGTTCTTC.

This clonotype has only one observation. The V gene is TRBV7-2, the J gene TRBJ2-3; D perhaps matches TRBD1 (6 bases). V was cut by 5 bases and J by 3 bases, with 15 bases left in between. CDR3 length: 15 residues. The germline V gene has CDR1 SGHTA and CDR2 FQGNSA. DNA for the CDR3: TGTGCCAGCAGCAGGGGGATAGGTTTGACAGATACGCAGTATTTT. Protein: CASSRGIGLTDTQYF.

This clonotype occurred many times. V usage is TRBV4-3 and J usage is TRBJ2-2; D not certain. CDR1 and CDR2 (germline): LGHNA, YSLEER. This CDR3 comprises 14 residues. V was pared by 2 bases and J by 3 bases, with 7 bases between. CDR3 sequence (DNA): TGCGCCAGCAGCCAACGAGGCTACACCGGGGAGCTGTTTTTT. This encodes CASSQRGYTGELFF.

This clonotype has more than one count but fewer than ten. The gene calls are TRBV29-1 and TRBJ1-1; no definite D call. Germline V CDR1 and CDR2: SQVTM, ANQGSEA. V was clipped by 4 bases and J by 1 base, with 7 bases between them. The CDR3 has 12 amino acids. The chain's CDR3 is CSVAGGNTEAFF. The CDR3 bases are TGCAGCGTTGCTGGAGGGAACACTGAAGCTTTCTTT.

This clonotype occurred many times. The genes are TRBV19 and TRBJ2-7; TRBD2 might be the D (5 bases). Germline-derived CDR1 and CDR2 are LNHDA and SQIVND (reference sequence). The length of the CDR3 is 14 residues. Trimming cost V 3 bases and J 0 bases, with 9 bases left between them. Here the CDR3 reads CASSISGSSYEQYF. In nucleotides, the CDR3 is TGTGCCAGTAGTATCTCGGGGAGCTCCTACGAGCAGTACTTC.

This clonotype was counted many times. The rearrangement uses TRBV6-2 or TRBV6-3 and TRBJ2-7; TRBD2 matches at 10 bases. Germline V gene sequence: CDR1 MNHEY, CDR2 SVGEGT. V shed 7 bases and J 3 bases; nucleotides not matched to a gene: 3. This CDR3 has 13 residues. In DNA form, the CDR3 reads TGTGCCAGCACTAGCGGGAGTTTCTACGAGCAGTACTTC. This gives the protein CASTSGSFYEQYF.

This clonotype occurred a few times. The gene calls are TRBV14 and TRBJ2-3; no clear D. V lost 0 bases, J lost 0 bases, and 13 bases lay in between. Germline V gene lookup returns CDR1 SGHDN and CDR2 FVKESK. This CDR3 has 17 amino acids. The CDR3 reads CASSQDSQFLSTDTQYF. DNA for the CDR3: TGTGCCAGCAGCCAAGATTCGCAGTTCCTTAGCACAGATACGCAGTATTTT.

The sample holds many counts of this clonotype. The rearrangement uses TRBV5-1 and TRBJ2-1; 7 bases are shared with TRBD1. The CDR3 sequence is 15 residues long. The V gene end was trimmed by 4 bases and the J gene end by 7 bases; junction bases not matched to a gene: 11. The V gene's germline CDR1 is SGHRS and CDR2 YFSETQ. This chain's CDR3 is CASSIDRESLNEQFF. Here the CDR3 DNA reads TGCGCCAGCAGCATCGACAGGGAATCCTTAAATGAGCAGTTCTTC.

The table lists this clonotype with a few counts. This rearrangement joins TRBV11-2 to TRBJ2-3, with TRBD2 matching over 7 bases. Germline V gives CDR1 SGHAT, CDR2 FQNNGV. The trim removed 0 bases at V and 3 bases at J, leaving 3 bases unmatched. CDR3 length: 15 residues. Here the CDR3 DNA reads TGTGCCAGCAGCTTAGATCTGGGAGGGACAGATACGCAGTATTTT. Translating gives CASSLDLGGTDTQYF.

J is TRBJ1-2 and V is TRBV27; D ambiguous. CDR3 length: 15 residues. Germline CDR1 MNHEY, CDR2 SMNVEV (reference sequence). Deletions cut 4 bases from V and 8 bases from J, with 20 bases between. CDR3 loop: CASSSGMGSLRGYTF. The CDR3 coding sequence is TGTGCCAGCAGTTCGGGGATGGGTAGCCTTCGGGGCTACACCTTC.

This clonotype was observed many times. CDR3 loop: CARSLGRGGGYTF. The CDR3 coding sequence is TGTGCCAGAAGCTTGGGGCGAGGGGGCGGCTACACCTTC. This sequence joins TRBV5-3 and TRBJ1-2; TRBD1 matches 7 bases. TRBV5-3 is noted as an ORF with a role that remains uncertain. J lost 8 bases, V lost 0 bases, and 4 bases had no gene match. The length of the CDR3 is 13 residues.

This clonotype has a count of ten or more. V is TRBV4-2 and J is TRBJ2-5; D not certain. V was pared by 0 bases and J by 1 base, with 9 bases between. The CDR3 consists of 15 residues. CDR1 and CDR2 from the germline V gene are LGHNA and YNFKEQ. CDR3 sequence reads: CASSQERASQETQYF. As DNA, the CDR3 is TGTGCCAGCAGCCAAGAAAGGGCTAGCCAAGAGACCCAGTACTTC.

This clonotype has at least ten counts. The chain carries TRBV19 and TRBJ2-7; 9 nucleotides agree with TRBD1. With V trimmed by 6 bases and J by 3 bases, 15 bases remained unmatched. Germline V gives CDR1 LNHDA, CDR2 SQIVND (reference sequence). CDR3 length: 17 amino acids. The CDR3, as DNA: TGTGCCAGTAGCCCACAGACCGGGACAGGGAGTTTCTACGAGCAGTACTTC. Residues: CASSPQTGTGSFYEQYF.

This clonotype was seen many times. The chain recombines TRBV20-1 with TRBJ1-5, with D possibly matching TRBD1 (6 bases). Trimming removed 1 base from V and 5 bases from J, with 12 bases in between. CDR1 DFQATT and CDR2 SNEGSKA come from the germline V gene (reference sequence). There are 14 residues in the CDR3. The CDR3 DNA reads TGCAGTGCTAGAGTGGCAGGGGTTGATCAGCCCCAGCATTTT. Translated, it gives CSARVAGVDQPQHF.

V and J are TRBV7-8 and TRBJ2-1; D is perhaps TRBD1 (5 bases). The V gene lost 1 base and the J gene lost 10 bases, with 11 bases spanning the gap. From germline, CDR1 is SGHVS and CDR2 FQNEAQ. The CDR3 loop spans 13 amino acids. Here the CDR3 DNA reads TGTGCCAGCAGCTTAGTAGGGGATGACGAGCAGTTCTTC. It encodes CASSLVGDDEQFF.

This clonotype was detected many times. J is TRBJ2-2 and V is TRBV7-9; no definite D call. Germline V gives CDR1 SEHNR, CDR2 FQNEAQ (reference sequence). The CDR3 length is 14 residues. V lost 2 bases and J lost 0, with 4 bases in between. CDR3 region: CASSLTANTGELFF. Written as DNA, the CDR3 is TGTGCCAGCAGCTTAACGGCGAACACCGGGGAGCTGTTTTTT.

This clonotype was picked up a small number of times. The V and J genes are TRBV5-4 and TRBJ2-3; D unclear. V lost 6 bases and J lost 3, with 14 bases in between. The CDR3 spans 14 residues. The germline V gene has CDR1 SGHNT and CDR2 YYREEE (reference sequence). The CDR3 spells CASKVAPQTDTQYF. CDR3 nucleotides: TGTGCCAGCAAGGTGGCCCCCCAAACAGATACGCAGTATTTT.